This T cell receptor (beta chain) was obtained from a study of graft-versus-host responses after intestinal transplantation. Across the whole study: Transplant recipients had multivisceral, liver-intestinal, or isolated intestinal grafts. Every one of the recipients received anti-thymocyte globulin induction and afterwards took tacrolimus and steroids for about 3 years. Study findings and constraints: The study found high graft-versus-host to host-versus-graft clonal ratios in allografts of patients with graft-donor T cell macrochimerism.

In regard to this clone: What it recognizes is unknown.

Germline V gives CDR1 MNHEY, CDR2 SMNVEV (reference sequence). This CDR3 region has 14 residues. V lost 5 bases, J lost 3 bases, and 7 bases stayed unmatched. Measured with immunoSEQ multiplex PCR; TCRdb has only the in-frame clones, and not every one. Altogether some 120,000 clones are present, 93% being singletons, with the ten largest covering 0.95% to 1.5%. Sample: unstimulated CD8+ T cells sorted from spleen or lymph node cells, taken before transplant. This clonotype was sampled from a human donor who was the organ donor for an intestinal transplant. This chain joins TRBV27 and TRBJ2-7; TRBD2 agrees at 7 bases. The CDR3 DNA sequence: TGTGCCAGCAGTAATTGGACTAGATACTACGAGCAGTACTTC. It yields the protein CASSNWTRYYEQYF.